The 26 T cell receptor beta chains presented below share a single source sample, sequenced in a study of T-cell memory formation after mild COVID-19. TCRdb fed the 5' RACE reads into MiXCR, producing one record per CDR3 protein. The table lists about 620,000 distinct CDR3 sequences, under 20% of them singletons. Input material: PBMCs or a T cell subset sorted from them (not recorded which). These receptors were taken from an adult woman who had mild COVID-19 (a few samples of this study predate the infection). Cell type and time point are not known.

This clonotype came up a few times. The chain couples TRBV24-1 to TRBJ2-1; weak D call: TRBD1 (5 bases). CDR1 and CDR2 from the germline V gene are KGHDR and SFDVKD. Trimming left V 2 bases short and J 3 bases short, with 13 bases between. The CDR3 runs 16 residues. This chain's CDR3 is CATSDSSQGRYNEQFF. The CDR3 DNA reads TGTGCCACCAGTGATTCTTCCCAGGGCCGCTACAATGAGCAGTTCTTC.

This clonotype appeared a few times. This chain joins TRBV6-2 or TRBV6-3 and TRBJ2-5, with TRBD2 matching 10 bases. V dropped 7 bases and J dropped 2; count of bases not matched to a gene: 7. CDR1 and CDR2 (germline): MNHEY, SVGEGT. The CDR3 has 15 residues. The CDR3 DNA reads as TGTGCCAGCATGCCTAGCGGGAGTGGGCAAGAGACCCAGTACTTC. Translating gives CASMPSGSGQETQYF.

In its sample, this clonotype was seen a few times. CDR3 sequence (DNA): TGTGCCACCAGTGATCCGAGGGACAAGAACAATGAGCAGTTCTTC. Amino acids: CATSDPRDKNNEQFF. This rearrangement joins TRBV24-1 to TRBJ2-1, with TRBD1 as a possible D gene (6 bases). V lost 3 bases, J lost 5 bases, and 13 bases lay in between. Germline assignment: CDR1 KGHDR and CDR2 SFDVKD. The CDR3 extends over 15 amino acids.

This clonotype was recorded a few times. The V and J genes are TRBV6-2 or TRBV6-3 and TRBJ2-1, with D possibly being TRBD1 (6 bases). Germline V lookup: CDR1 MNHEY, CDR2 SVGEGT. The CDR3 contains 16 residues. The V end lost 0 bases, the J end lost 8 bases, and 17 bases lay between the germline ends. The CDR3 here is CASSYSKTGRDDEQFF. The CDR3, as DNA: TGTGCCAGCAGTTACTCGAAAACAGGGCGCGACGATGAGCAGTTCTTC.

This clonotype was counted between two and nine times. The CDR3 bases are TGTGCCAGCAGGGGACCGAAGAACACTGAAGCTTTCTTT. Translation: CASRGPKNTEAFF. The gene calls are TRBV9 and TRBJ1-1; a possible D gene is TRBD1 (5 bases). V was trimmed by 5 bases and J by 1 base, leaving 9 bases between them. CDR1 SGDLS and CDR2 YYNGEE come from the germline V gene. The CDR3 loop spans 13 amino acids.

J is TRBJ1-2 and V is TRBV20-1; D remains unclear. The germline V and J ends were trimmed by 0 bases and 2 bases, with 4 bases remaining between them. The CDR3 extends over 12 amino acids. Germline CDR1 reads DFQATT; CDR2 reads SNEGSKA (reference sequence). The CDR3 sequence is CSARDQNYGYTF. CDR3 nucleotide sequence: TGCAGTGCTAGAGACCAGAACTATGGCTACACCTTC.

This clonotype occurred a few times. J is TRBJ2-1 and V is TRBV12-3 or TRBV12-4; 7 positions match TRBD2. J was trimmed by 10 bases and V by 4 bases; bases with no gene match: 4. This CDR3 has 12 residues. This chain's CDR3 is CASSYPGGEQFF. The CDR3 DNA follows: TGTGCCAGCAGTTACCCGGGGGGAGAGCAGTTCTTC.

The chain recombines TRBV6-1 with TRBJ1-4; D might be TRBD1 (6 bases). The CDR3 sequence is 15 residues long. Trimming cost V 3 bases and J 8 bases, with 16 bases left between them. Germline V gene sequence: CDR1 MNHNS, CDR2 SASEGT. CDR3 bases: TGTGCCAGCAGTGACTACAGGGACGTAGGAGAAAAACTGTTTTTT. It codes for CASSDYRDVGEKLFF.

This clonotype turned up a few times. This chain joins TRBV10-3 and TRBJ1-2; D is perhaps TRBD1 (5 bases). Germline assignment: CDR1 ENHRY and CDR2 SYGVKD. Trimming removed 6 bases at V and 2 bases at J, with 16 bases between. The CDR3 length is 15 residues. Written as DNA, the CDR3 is TGTGCCATCAGCGGGGGATGGGGTCGGAACTATGGCTACACCTTC. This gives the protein CAISGGWGRNYGYTF.

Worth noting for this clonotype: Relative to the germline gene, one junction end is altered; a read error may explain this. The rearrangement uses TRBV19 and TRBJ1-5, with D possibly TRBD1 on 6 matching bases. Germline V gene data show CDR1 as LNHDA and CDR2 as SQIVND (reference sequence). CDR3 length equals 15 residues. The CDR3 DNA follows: TGTGCCAGTAGTATAGATCGGGGGGCCAATCAGACCCAGCATTTT. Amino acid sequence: CASSIDRGANQTQHF.

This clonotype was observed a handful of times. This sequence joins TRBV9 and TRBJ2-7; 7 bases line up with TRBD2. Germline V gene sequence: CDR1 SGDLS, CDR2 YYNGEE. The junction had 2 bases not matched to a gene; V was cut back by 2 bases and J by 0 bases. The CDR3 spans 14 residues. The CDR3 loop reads CASSVGTISYEQYF. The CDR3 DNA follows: TGTGCCAGCAGCGTTGGGACTATCTCCTACGAGCAGTACTTC.

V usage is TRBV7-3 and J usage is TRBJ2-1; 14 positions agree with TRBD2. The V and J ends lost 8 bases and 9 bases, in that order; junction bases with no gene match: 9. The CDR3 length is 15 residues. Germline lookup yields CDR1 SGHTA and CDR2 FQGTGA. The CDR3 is CASDSGTSGRSEQFF. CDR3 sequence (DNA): TGTGCCAGCGATTCAGGGACTAGCGGGAGATCTGAGCAGTTCTTC. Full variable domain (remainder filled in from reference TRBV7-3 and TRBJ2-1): GAGVSQTPSNKVTEKGKYVELRCDPISGHTALYWYRQSLGQGPEFLIYFQGTGAADDSGLPNDRFFAVRPEGSVSTLKIQRTERGDSAVYLCASDSGTSGRSEQFFGPGTRLTVL.

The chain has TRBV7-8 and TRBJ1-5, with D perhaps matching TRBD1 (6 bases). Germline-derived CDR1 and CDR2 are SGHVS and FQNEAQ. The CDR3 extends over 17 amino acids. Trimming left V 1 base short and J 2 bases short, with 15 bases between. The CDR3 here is CASSLGFGRGGNQPQHF. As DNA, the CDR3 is TGTGCCAGCAGCTTAGGCTTCGGCAGGGGCGGCAATCAGCCCCAGCATTTT.

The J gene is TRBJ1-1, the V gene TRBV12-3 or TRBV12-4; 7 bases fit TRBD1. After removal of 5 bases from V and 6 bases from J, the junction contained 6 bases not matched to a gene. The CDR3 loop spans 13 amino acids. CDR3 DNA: TGTGCCAGCAGTAGGGGGCGCCGAGCTGAAGCTTTCTTT. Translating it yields CASSRGRRAEAFF.

CDR3 nucleotide sequence: TGTGCCAGCAATCCTTTTGCGGCCGGGACGGGTTCGGATGGCTACACCTTC. Amino acid sequence: CASNPFAAGTGSDGYTF. V gene TRBV6-5 combines with J gene TRBJ1-2; the D gene is possibly TRBD1 (5 bases). Germline V CDR1 and CDR2: MNHEY, SVGAGI. The CDR3 sequence is 17 residues long. V dropped 7 bases and J dropped 6 bases, with 27 bases sitting between them.

The DNA for the CDR3 is TGTGCCACCAGTGATGAGGACGGTCCCCGGCGGATCTCGCAGTATTTT. It is translated as CATSDEDGPRRISQYF. The genes are TRBV24-1 and TRBJ2-3; D gene uncertain. The CDR3 is 16 amino acids. The V end lost 3 bases, the J end lost 10 bases, and 22 bases lay between the germline ends. Germline CDR1 reads KGHDR; CDR2 reads SFDVKD.

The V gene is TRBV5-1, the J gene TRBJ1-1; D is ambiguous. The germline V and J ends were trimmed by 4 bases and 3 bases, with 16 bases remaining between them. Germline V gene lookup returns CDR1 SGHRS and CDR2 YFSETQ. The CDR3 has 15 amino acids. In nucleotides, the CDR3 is TGCGCCAGCAGCAGGTCGACAAAAGTCTACACTGAAGCTTTCTTT. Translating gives CASSRSTKVYTEAFF. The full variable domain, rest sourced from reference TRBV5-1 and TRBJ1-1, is KAGVTQTPRYLIKTRGQQVTLSCSPISGHRSVSWYQQTPGQGLQFLFEYFSETQRNKGNFPGRFSGRQFSNSRSEMNVSTLELGDSALYLCASSRSTKVYTEAFFGQGTRLTVV.

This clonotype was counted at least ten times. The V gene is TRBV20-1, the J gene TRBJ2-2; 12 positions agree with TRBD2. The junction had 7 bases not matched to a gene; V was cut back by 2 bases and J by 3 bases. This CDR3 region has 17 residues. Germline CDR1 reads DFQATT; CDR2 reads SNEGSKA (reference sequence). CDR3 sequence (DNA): TGCAGTGCTAGAAAGGCTAGCGGGGGGGCCGACACCGGGGAGCTGTTTTTT. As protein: CSARKASGGADTGELFF.

The CDR3 sequence is CASSLRVRLNQPQHF. Here the CDR3 DNA reads TGTGCCAGCAGCTTAAGGGTCAGGCTCAATCAGCCCCAGCATTTT. V is TRBV7-6 and J is TRBJ1-5; D not certain. Germline V gene sequence: CDR1 SGHVS, CDR2 FNYEAQ. This CDR3 contains 15 residues. V lost 2 bases to trimming and J lost 3 bases, with 11 bases between them.

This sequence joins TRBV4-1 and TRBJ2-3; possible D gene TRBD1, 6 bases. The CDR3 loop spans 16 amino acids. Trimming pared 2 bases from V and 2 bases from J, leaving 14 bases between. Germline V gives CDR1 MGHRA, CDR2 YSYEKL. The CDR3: CASSQRQAKDTDTQYF. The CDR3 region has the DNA TGCGCCAGCAGCCAAAGACAGGCAAAGGACACAGATACGCAGTATTTT.

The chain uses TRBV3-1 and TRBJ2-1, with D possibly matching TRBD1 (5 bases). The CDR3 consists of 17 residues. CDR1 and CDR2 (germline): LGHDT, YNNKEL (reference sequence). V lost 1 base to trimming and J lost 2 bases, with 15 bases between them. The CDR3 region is CASSQGGLRTTYNEQFF. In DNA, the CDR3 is TGTGCCAGCAGCCAAGGGGGTTTAAGGACAACCTACAATGAGCAGTTCTTC.

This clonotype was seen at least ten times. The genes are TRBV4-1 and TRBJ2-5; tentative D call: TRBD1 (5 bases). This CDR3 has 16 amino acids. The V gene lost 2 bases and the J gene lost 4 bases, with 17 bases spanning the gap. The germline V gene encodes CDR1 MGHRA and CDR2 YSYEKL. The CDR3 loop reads CASSQRQLRSIETQYF. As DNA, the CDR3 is TGCGCCAGCAGCCAACGACAGTTGCGTTCAATAGAGACCCAGTACTTC.

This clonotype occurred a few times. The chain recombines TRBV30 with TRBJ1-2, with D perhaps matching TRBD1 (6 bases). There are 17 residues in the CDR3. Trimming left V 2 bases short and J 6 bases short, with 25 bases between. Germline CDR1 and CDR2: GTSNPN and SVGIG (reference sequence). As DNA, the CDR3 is TGTGCCTGGAGTAAAGGGGGAGGCGCCACCCTCTGGGATGGCTACACCTTC. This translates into CAWSKGGGATLWDGYTF. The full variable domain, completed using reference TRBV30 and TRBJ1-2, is SQTIHQWPATLVQPVGSPLSLECTVEGTSNPNLYWYRQAAGRGLQLLFYSVGIGQISSEVPQNLSASRPQDRQFILSSKKLLLSDSGFYLCAWSKGGGATLWDGYTFGSGTRLTVV.

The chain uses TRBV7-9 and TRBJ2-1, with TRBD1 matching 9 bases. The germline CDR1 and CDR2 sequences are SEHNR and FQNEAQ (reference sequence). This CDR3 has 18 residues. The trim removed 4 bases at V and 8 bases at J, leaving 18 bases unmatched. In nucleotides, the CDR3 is TGTGCCAGCAGCTCAAGTCCCGGGACAGGGTCTGGTGGGTATGAGCAGTTCTTC. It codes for CASSSSPGTGSGGYEQFF.

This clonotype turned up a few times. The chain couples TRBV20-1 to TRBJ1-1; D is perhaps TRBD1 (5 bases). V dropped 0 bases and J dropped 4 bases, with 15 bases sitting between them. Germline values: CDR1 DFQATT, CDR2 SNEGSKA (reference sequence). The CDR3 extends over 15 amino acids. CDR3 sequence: CSARDYEGRSTEAFF. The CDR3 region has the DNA TGCAGTGCTAGAGATTACGAGGGGAGGAGCACTGAAGCTTTCTTT.

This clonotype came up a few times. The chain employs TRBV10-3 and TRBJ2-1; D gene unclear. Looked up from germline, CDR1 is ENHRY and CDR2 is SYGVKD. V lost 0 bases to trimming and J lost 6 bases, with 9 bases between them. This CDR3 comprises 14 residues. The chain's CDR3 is CAISESVFVNEQFF. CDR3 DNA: TGTGCCATCAGTGAGTCAGTCTTCGTCAATGAGCAGTTCTTC.